This TCR beta chain was found in a study of Ad26.COV2.S vaccination and SARS-CoV-2 variants. This CDR3 contains 14 residues. Trimming pared 4 bases from V and 1 base from J, leaving 5 bases between. Germline values: CDR1 SNHLY, CDR2 FYNNEI. The treatment: around 19 received Ad26.COV2.S at low or high dose, single or two shots; about 5 received placebo; per-sample allocation not given. Samples came from day 63 after the first vaccine or placebo injection. This clone was seen only a few times. Using immunoSEQ multiplex PCR, the repertoire was profiled, and TCRdb retains in-frame clones only, with some absent. The table shows 400,000 to 450,000 clones, with roughly 90% occurring only once.

Sequences were derived from peripheral blood, sampled in a trial of Ad26.COV2.S vaccine versus placebo. The V and J genes are TRBV2 and TRBJ2-6, with no clear D. The receptor was isolated from a person between 18 and 65 years old who received the Ad26.COV2.S COVID-19 vaccine or a placebo. CDR3 DNA sequence: TGTGCCAGCAGTGTACCGTCTGGGGCCAACGTCCTGACTTTC. It yields the protein CASSVPSGANVLTF.